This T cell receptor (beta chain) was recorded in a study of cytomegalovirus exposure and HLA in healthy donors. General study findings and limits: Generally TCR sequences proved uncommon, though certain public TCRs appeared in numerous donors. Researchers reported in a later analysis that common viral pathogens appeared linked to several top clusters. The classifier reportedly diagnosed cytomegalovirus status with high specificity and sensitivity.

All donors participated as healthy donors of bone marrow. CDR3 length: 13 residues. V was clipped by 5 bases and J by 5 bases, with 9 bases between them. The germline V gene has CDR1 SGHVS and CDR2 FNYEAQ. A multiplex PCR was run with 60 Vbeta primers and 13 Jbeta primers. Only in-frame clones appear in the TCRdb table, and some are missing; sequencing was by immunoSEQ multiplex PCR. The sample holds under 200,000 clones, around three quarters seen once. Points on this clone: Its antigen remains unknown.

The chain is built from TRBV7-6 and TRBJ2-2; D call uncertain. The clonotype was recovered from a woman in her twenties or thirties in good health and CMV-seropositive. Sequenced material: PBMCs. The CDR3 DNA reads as TGTGCCAGCAGCCCGACACCTACCGGGGAGCTGTTTTTT. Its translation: CASSPTPTGELFF.